This entry concerns a single T cell receptor beta chain. Its cognate antigen has yet to be identified. No base-level quality is on record; no much larger clone is a single base apart. The data stem from a study of cytomegalovirus exposure and HLA in healthy donors (dated by TCRdb to 2017 to 2019). Regarding the research as a whole: An earlier analysis of approximately 590 of the donors reported 250 to 300 Gb of sequence data and roughly 110 million unique TCR beta sequences from about 200 million T cells. About 300 gigabases of sequencing data and 70 million to 85 million unique TCR sequences were included in an early release covering 500 to 750 HLA-typed donors. A later analysis re-analyzed previously published TCR beta repertoires from roughly 630 donors and added high-resolution HLA genotyping to study TCR occurrence patterns. Alongside the repertoire data, information on donor age, sex, ethnicity and CMV serostatus was compiled. HLA typing included class I and class II loci at four-digit resolution. The study aimed to test whether signatures of past pathogen exposure could be identified by cataloging public T cell receptors. The later analysis used no new phenotypic data to find candidate immune exposures, relying instead on TCR beta sequences and their occurrence across donors. A few DR-DQ haplotypes were handled as single units for association and clustering because linkage in the cohort was strong. In an earlier analysis of roughly 600 of the donors, high-throughput TCR beta sequencing was used to judge whether each TCR beta V gene segment behaved as functional or pseudogenic. All discovery cohort repertoires had been generated using a single sequencing platform. Of the roughly 400 genotyped donors, approximately 83% fell in the genetic ancestry cluster associated with self-reported Caucasian donors. A later genetic analysis used genome-wide SNP genotypes for about 65% of the roughly 700 donors, treating that subset as a discovery cohort. The number of typed donors differed by locus: roughly 629-640 for A, B, C, DRB1 and DQB1; roughly 510 for DQA1; roughly 600 for DPA1; and 400 to 480 for DPB1. Besides the first cohort of 500 to 700 subjects, a separate validation cohort made up of roughly 120 different subjects was used. The T cell repertoires of several hundred subjects were profiled by immunosequencing and related to cytomegalovirus serostatus. High-throughput TCR immunosequencing, statistical association of individual TCRs with disease status, and machine learning were combined to predict cytomegalovirus infection status. Among around 400 genotyped donors of the cohort, an average of around 250,000 unique TCR beta nucleotide sequences was sequenced per donor, of which about 18% were non-productive.

Preparation of the library involved the immunoSEQ multiplex PCR assay. For the multiplex PCR, a mixture combining 60 forward primers for TCR Vbeta segments and 13 reverse primers for TCR Jbeta segments was used. A multiplex PCR assay on genomic DNA amplified the CDR3 region of rearranged TCR beta genes. The amplified TCR beta libraries were sequenced on the Illumina HiSeq System as 87-base-pair reads. The original pipeline was this. In a later analysis, some 80 million unique TCR beta chains were counted across the roughly 670 repertoires, and around 10 million of these chains were shared by at least two donors. Raw reads were error-corrected and collapsed into unique sequences with a nearest-neighbor algorithm that merged closely related sequences to remove PCR and sequencing errors. To assign V, D and J gene segments, CDR3 sequences were aligned to IMGT reference sequences. Each retained sequence needed at least a six-nucleotide match to both a V gene segment and a J gene segment. A rearrangement was called productive if the CDR3 had no stop codons and remained in frame with V and J, and every other rearrangement was called non-productive. CDR3 was defined according to IMGT convention as the region running from the second conserved V-encoded cysteine to the conserved J-encoded phenylalanine. Sequences without an unambiguous match to a single V gene segment were excluded from the earlier analysis of 450 to 750 of the donors. In an earlier analysis of 450 to 700 of the donors, V segments were called functional above 56.7% productive rearrangements and were called segregating when the between-donor standard deviation exceeded 5%. A statistical classification framework was developed to diagnose cytomegalovirus status using the catalog of TCR beta chain sequences. In a later analysis, V and J genes were assigned by comparing TCR nucleotide sequences against IMGT/GENE-DB human TR gene sequences. Using the TCRdist pipeline, a later analysis assigned CDR3 sequences along with most-parsimonious VDJ recombination scenarios. In a later analysis, each TCR beta chain was defined by its CDR3 amino acid sequence together with its V-gene family, and reads without a unique V-gene family were excluded. As a way to deal with suspected cross-contamination and a sequencing artifact, a later analysis dropped 592 nucleotide sequences that were highly shared and had low generation probability. In a later analysis, a clonal expansion index for each public chain was calculated from normalized within-repertoire ranks of inferred template counts. Generation probabilities in a later analysis came from a VDJ recombination model fitted to out-of-frame rearrangements, and those results were checked against IGoR. In a later analysis, hypergeometric tests were used to score TCR-TCR, TCR-HLA and TCR-CMV co-occurrence, with a repertoire-size bias correction applied to TCR pairs. In a later analysis, false discovery rates were estimated by permuting HLA or CMV assignments 20 times. In a later analysis, co-occurring TCRs were grouped using DBSCAN, with TCRdist sequence similarity added in when clustering inside HLA-allele-positive subsets. Repertoires with fewer than 30,000 or more than 120,000 public chains, plus five repertoires with anomalous nucleotide sharing, were excluded from co-occurrence clustering. As stored in TCRdb, this immuneACCESS dataset retains in-frame rearrangements with V and J assigned. A fraction of the clones does not appear; measured against another copy, unresolved V genes explain less than half of the discrepancy, and the remainder lacks a known reason. V and J calls and clone size follow that table, whereas D and trimming were derived from the DNA. Across this sample there are approximately 120,000 clones, with roughly 76% seen only once. The biggest ten clones account for over 2.5% of the sample.

Summary of the overall study and its limitations: When HLA alleles, especially DR and DQ, strongly co-occurred, TCR associations were difficult to assign to individual alleles. A later genetic analysis associated a missense DCLRE1C variant with V-gene and J-gene trimming of TCR beta chains, and an independent cohort replicated the association. According to the authors, the approach could potentially be generalized to other disease states and immunological phenotypes. In vitro tests confirmed that a few of the cytomegalovirus-associated TCR beta chains recognize cytomegalovirus antigens. A later analysis found that TCR association rates varied across HLA loci, with DRB1 alleles showing the most associated TCRs and HLA-C alleles the fewest. This cohort had only TCR beta chains sequenced, and the lack of alpha or paired-chain data limited which features could be detected. HLA typing was unavailable for some donors at each locus, so association tests used only the typed subset. Cytomegalovirus status was reported to be diagnosed by the classifier with high specificity and sensitivity in both the original and validation cohorts. A later analysis found that most CMV-associated TCR beta chains appeared HLA-restricted, with HLA associations seemingly driven largely by CMV exposure. The study listed 164 TCR beta chains as associated with cytomegalovirus. In a later analysis, HLA-associated TCR beta chains showed more clonal expansion and lower generation probabilities than non-associated chains that were equally common. Because counts were too low, around 18 rarely observed V segments, including chromosome 9 orphons, were left out of the earlier analysis of over 550 of the donors. Broadly in line with IMGT annotations, most TCR beta V segments showed up in productive rearrangements about 90% or about 30% of the time in an earlier analysis of 450 to 750 of the donors. A cluster of highly shared sequence variants was judged likely to be a technical artifact of the sequencing pipeline. Presence/absence analyses assumed roughly uniform sequencing depth across donors, an assumption that may not hold. A later analysis associated 15,000 or so TCR beta sequences with specific HLA alleles at a false discovery rate of 0.05. A later analysis reported that several top co-occurrence clusters appeared linked to parvovirus B19, influenza, CMV and Epstein-Barr virus. The only immune exposure information available for the cohort was CMV serostatus. In a later genetic analysis, fewer N-insertions in productive TCRs were reported among donors in an Asian-associated ancestry cluster than the approximately 670-donor mean. Most TCR sequences were seen in very few donors, while some public TCRs were found in many individuals. A further reported finding was that TCR beta sequences accurately predicted the HLA-A and HLA-B alleles for most subjects in the first cohort. Some IMGT-functional V segments, including TRBV6-2 and TRBV6-3, could not be distinguished by the 87-base-pair reads and were therefore excluded. Correlated functional status among segregating V segments might be attributable to linkage disequilibrium, but an unknown experimental factor could not be ruled out.

Taken from cysteine to phenylalanine, the CDR3 has 15 residues. The CDR3 DNA has 45 bases and is translated from base 1. Clipping removes 5 bases from V and 0 bases from J, with 3 as the unmatched junction base count. Via the germline V gene (reference sequence), CDR1 is SEHNR and CDR2 FQNEAQ. The cohort comprised around 690 healthy bone marrow donors. At the time of sampling, all cohort members were nominally healthy, though unrecorded immune exposures were likely present. The donor tested CMV seronegative and was one of the 352 seronegative cohort members. Every donor gave a peripheral blood sample, and the peripheral blood mononuclear cells from that sample were used for TCR beta sequencing. Genomic DNA extraction from the blood cell samples was performed with the Qiagen DNeasy Blood Extraction Kit.

The sequence joins TRBV7-9 to TRBJ2-7; 11 middle bases align to TRBD2. The sequenced sample was PBMCs. The TCR was taken from a woman aged 45-65 years in good health and CMV-seronegative. The CDR3 in this case is CASSLTSGVSYEQYF. The DNA reads TGTGCCAGCAGCCTGACTAGCGGGGTCTCCTACGAGCAGTACTTC.